This T cell receptor (beta chain) was profiled in a study of PD-1 blockade in classical Hodgkin lymphoma. Autologous stem cell transplantation was followed by relapse in every patient, and brentuximab vedotin exposure varied. By magnetic negative selection, CD4+ T cells were purified from thawed PBMCs. Patients had relapsed/refractory classical Hodgkin lymphoma with complete response, partial response or progressive disease as best response. This CDR3 is built from 15 residues. Looked up from germline, CDR1 is SGHTA and CDR2 is FQGNSA. V lost 5 bases and J lost 1, with 14 bases in between. Points from the study as a whole: The study found complete responders had baseline diversity similar to newly diagnosed patients. A significant rise in TCR diversity by C4D1 was seen for CD4+ but not CD8+ cells. Patients who initiated nivolumab within 1 year of ASCT were excluded.

Clones were sequenced by immunoSEQ multiplex PCR, and TCRdb holds only the in-frame ones, with some missing. The sample lists 25,000 to 30,000 clones; roughly 80% were seen once. On this clone itself: The antigen is undetermined.

Here the sequenced sample was CD4+ T cells from blood, taken at baseline. The V gene is TRBV7-2, the J gene TRBJ1-1; D is unclear. The TCR sequence derives from a human donor with classical Hodgkin lymphoma. CDR3 loop: CASSTRSGWNTEAFF. The CDR3 DNA follows: TGTGCCAGCAGCACAAGATCAGGATGGAACACTGAAGCTTTCTTT. Looking up the rest from reference TRBV7-2 and TRBJ1-1 gives the full variable domain: GAGVSQSPSNKVTEKGKDVELRCDPISGHTALYWYRQSLGQGLEFLIYFQGNSAPDKSGLPSDRFSAERTGGSVSTLTIQRTQQEDSAVYLCASSTRSGWNTEAFFGQGTRLTVV.